This T cell receptor (beta chain) appears in the sequencing data of a study of blood T cell repertoires in COVID-19. On the study more broadly: There were acute and convalescent COVID-19 samples, and they came from the United States, Italy and Spain. T cells, B-cell-depleted T cells, or PBMCs provided the cDNA or gDNA that served as material.

How the authors handled the data: Using reference gene primer amplification, nucleated cell counts were estimated. Only in-frame clones appear in the TCRdb table, and some are missing; sequencing was by immunoSEQ multiplex PCR. Clonal size and the V and J genes are those of that table, whereas D and trimming came from the DNA. This table has about 160,000 clones, about 85% appearing once. Germline assignment: CDR1 LGHDT and CDR2 YNNKEL (reference sequence). The V and J ends lost 0 bases and 6 bases respectively, with 16 bases between them. The CDR3 has 16 residues. This TCR derives from a woman aged 55-69 years with active or convalescent COVID-19. This rearrangement joins TRBV3-1 (or the pseudogene TRBV3-2) to TRBJ2-3; no firm D call. Material for sequencing was peripheral blood. The CDR3 sequence is CASSQDSFIFADTQYF. In DNA form, the CDR3 reads TGTGCCAGCAGCCAAGACTCTTTTATATTTGCGGATACGCAGTATTTT.